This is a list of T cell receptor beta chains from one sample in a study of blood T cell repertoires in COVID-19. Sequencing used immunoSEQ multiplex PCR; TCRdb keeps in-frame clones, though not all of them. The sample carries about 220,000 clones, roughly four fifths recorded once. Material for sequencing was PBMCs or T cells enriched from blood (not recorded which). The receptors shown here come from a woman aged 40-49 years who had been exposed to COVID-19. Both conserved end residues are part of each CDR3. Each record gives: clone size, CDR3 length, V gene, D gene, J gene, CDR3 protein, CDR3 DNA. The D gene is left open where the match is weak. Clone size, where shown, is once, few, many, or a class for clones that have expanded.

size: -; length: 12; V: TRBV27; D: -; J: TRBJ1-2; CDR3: CASLDRLRGYTF; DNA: TGTGCCAGCCTTGACAGGTTGCGTGGCTACACCTTC
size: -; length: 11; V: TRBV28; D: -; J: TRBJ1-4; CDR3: CASTAGEKLFF; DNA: TGTGCCAGCACGGCGGGTGAAAAACTGTTTTTT
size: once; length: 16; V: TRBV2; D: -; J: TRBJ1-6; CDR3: CASIQSTVAENSPLHF; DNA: TGTGCCAGCATTCAGTCGACAGTAGCTGAAAATTCACCCCTCCACTTT
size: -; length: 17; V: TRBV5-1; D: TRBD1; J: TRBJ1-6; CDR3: CASSLGTGSSYNSPLHF; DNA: TGCGCCAGCAGCTTGGGGACAGGGAGCTCCTATAATTCACCCCTCCACTTT
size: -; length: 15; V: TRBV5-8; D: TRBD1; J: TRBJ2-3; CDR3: CASSTWTGGVNTQYF; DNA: TGTGCCAGCAGCACCTGGACAGGGGGCGTTAATACGCAGTATTTT
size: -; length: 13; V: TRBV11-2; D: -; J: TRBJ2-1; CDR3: CASSTRNYNEQFF; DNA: TGTGCCAGCAGTACTAGGAACTACAATGAGCAGTTCTTC
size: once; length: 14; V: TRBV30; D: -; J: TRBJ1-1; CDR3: CAWSSGRLNTEAFF; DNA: TGTGCCTGGAGTTCTGGCAGGCTGAACACTGAAGCTTTCTTT
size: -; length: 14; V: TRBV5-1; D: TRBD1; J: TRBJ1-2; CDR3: CASSNGQGVYGYTF; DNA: TGCGCCAGCAGCAATGGACAGGGGGTCTATGGCTACACCTTC
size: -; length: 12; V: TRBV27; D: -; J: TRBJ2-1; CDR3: CASSPNYNEQFF; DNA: TGTGCCAGCAGTCCCAATTACAATGAGCAGTTCTTC
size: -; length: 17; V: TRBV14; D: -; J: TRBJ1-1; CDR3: CASSPPWTGRGRTEAFF; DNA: TGTGCCAGCAGCCCACCCTGGACGGGGAGAGGGAGGACTGAAGCTTTCTTT
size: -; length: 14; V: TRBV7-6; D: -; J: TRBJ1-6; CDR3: CASSPYELNSPLHF; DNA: TGTGCCAGCAGCCCCTATGAACTTAATTCACCCCTCCACTTT
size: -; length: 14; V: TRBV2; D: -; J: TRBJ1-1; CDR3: CASSELVEGTEAFF; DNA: TGTGCCAGCAGTGAACTGGTGGAGGGCACTGAAGCTTTCTTT
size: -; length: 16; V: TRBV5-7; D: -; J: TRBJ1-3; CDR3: CASSREQGCSGNTIYF; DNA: TGTGCCAGCAGCCGAGAGCAGGGGTGCTCTGGAAACACCATATATTTT
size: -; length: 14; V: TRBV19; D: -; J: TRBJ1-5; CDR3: CASRRGGTNQPQHF; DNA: TGTGCCAGTAGACGGGGGGGAACCAATCAGCCCCAGCATTTT
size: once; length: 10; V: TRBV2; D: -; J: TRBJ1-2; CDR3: CATRTYGYTF; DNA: TGTGCCACCAGGACATATGGCTACACCTTC
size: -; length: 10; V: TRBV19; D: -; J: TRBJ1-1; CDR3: CATLGAGIFF; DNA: TGTGCCACCTTGGGAGCAGGCATCTTCTTT
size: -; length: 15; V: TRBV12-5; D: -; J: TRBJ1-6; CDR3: CASGLAGQLNSPLHF; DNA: TGTGCTAGTGGTTTGGCCGGACAGCTAAATTCACCCCTCCACTTT
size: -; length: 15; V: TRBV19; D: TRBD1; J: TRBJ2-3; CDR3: CASSPPGTGRDTQYF; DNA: TGTGCCAGTAGTCCTCCGGGGACAGGGCGGGATACGCAGTATTTT
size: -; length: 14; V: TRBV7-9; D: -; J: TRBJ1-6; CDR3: CASSLGGTVSPLHF; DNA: TGTGCCAGCAGCTTAGGGGGGACTGTATCACCCCTCCACTTT
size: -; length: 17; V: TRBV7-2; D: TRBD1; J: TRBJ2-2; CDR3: CASSLRQGQGRTGELFF; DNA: TGTGCCAGCAGCCTAAGACAAGGACAGGGGCGGACCGGGGAGCTGTTTTTT
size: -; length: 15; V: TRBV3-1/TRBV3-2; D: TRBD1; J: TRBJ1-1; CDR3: CASSLQGAQSTEAFF; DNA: TGTGCCAGCAGCCTTCAGGGGGCGCAGAGCACTGAAGCTTTCTTT
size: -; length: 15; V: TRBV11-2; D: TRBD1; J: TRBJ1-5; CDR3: CASSRGTGINQPQHF; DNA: TGTGCCAGCAGCCGAGGGACAGGGATCAATCAGCCCCAGCATTTT
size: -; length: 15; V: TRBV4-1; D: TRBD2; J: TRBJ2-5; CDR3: CASSPVGGGAETQYF; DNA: TGCGCCAGCAGCCCAGTCGGGGGGGGCGCAGAGACCCAGTACTTC
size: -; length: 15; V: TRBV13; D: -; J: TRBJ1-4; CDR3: CASSSSGIGKEKLFF; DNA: TGTGCCAGCAGCTCTTCGGGGATCGGCAAGGAAAAACTGTTTTTT
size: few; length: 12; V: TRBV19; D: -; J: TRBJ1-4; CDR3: CASMRVNEKLFF; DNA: TGTGCCAGTATGCGGGTTAATGAAAAACTGTTTTTT
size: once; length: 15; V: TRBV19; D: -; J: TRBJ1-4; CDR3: CASSITGTGREKLFF; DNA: TGTGCCAGTAGTATCACAGGGACGGGCCGAGAAAAACTGTTTTTT
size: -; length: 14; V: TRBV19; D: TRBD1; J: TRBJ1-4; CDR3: CASRLQGAGEKLFF; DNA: TGTGCCAGTAGACTACAGGGGGCGGGTGAAAAACTGTTTTTT
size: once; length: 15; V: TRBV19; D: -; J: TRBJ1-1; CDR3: CASSGDYSRVTEAFF; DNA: TGTGCCAGTAGTGGGGACTACAGTAGGGTCACTGAAGCTTTCTTT
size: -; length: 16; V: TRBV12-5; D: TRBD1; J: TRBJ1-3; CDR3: CASGNAVDRDRDTIYF; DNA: TGTGCTAGTGGAAACGCAGTCGACAGGGATAGAGACACCATATATTTT
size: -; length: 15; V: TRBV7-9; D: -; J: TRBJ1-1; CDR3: CASSLGTAGNTEAFF; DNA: TGTGCCAGCAGCTTAGGGACAGCCGGGAACACTGAAGCTTTCTTT
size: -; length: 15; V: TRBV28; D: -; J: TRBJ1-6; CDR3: CASRTPWANLAPLHF; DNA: TGTGCCAGCAGAACTCCCTGGGCGAATTTGGCACCCCTCCACTTT
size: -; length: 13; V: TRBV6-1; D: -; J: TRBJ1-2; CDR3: CASRPGADYGYTF; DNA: TGTGCCAGCCGGCCGGGAGCAGACTATGGCTACACCTTC
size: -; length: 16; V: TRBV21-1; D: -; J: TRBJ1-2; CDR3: CASSKVRKLANYGYTF; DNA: TGTGCCAGCAGCAAAGTACGAAAGTTAGCTAACTATGGCTACACCTTC
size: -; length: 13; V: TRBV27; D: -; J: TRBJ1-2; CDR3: CASSRGQSNGYTF; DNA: TGTGCCAGCAGTCGAGGACAGTCAAATGGCTACACCTTC
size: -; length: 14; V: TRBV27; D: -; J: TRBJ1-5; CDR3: CASSSSGGNQPQHF; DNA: TGTGCCAGCAGTTCGTCCGGGGGCAATCAGCCCCAGCATTTT
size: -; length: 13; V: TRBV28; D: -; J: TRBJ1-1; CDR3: CASSFSAGTEAFF; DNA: TGTGCCAGCAGTTTCTCGGCGGGAACCGAAGCTTTCTTT
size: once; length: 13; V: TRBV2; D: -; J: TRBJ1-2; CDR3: CASRWTAIYGYTF; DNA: TGTGCCAGCCGGTGGACAGCCATCTATGGCTACACCTTC
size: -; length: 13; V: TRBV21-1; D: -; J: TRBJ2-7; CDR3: CASSLRSGGKQYF; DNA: TGTGCCAGCAGCCTACGATCAGGGGGCAAGCAGTACTTC
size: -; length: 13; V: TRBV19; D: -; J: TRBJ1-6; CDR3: CASSWDRESPLHF; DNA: TGTGCCAGTAGTTGGGACCGGGAGTCACCCCTCCACTTT
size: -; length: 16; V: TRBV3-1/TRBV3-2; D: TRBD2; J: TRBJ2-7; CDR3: CASSRTSGGVLGEQYF; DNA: TGTGCCAGCAGCCGTACTAGCGGGGGGGTTCTGGGAGAGCAGTACTTC
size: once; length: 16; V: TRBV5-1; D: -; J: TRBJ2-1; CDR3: CASSLHARGAGNEQFF; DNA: TGCGCCAGCAGTCTCCACGCCAGGGGGGCTGGCAATGAGCAGTTCTTC
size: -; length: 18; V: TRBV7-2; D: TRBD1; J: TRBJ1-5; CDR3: CASSLGWVDREGNQPQHF; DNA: TGTGCCAGCAGCTTAGGCTGGGTGGACAGGGAAGGCAATCAGCCCCAGCATTTT
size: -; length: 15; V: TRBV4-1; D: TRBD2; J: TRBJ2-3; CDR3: CASSQNSAGADTQYF; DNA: TGCGCCAGCAGCCAAAATTCAGCGGGGGCAGATACGCAGTATTTT
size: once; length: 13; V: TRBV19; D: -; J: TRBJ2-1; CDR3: CASSISRGEGQLF; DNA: TGTGCCAGTAGTATTAGTAGGGGGGAGGGCCAACTCTTC
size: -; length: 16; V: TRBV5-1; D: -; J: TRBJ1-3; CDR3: CASSTATGRSGNTIYF; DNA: TGCGCCAGCAGCACAGCGACAGGCCGCTCTGGAAACACCATATATTTT
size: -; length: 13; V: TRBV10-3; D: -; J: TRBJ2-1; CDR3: CAISERSSDEQFF; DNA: TGTGCCATCAGTGAGCGTTCTAGCGATGAGCAGTTCTTC
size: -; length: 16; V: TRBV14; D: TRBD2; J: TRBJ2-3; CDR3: CASSQVGGGVTDTQYF; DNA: TGTGCCAGCAGCCAAGTTGGCGGGGGGGTTACAGATACGCAGTATTTT
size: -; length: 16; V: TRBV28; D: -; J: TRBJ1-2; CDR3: CASSPRLIQGSKGYTF; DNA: TGTGCCAGCAGTCCCAGATTAATACAGGGTTCGAAAGGCTACACCTTC
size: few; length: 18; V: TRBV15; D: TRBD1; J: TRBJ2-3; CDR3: CATRTGTGVIARTDTQYF; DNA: TGTGCCACCAGAACCGGGACAGGTGTCATTGCCCGCACAGATACGCAGTATTTT
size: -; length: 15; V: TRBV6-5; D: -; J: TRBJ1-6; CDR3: CASSRMSSYNSPLHF; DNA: TGTGCCAGCAGTAGAATGAGCTCCTATAATTCACCCCTCCACTTT
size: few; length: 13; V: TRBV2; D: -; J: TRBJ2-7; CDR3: CASSGQVSYEQYF; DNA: TGTGCCAGCAGTGGACAGGTTAGTTACGAGCAGTACTTC
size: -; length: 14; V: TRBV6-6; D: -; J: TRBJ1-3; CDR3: CASSYGNTGNTIYF; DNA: TGTGCCAGCAGTTACGGCAATACTGGAAACACCATATATTTT
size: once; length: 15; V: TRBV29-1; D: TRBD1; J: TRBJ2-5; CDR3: CSVGQGAKGQETQYF; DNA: TGCAGCGTTGGTCAGGGGGCGAAGGGACAAGAGACCCAGTACTTC
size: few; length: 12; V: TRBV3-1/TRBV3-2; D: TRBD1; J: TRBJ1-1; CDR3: CASSLRQGIAFF; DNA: TGTGCCAGCAGCTTGCGACAGGGCATAGCTTTCTTT
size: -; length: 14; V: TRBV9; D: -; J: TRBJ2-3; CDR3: CASSVATATDTQYF; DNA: TGTGCCAGCAGCGTAGCTACAGCCACAGATACGCAGTATTTT
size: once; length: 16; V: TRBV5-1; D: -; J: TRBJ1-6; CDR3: CASSLATGSRDSPLHF; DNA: TGCGCCAGCAGCTTGGCCACAGGGTCGAGGGATTCACCCCTCCACTTT
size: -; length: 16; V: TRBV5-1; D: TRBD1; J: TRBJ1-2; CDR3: CASSLGGTGEHYGYTF; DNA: TGCGCCAGCAGCTTGGGTGGGACAGGGGAACACTATGGCTACACCTTC
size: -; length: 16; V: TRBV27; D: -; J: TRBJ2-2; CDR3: CASSPPPGVGTGELFF; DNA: TGTGCCAGCAGTCCTCCTCCAGGGGTTGGCACCGGGGAGCTGTTTTTT
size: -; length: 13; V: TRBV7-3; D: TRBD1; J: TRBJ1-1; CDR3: CASSFYRGTEAFF; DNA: TGTGCCAGCAGCTTCTACAGGGGTACTGAAGCTTTCTTT